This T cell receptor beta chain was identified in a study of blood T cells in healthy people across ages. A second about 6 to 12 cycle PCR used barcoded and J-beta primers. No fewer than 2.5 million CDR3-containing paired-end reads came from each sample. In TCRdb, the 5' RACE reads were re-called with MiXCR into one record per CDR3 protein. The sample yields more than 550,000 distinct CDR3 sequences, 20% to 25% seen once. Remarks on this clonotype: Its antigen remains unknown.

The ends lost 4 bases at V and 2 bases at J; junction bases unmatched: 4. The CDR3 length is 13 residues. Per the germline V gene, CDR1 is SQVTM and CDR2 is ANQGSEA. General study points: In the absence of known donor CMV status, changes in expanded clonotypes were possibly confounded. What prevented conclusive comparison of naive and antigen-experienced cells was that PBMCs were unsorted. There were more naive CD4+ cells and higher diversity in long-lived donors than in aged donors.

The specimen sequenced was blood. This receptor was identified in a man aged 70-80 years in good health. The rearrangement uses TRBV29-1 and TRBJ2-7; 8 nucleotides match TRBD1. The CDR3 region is CSVGQGYTYEQYF. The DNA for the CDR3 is TGCAGCGTTGGACAGGGGTACACCTACGAGCAGTACTTC.